This T cell receptor (beta chain) emerged from a study of blood T cell repertoires in COVID-19. Study at large: From the United States, Italy and Spain came samples of acute and convalescent COVID-19. T cells, B-cell-depleted T cells, or PBMCs supplied cDNA or gDNA.

Authors' data handling: Using reference gene primer amplification, nucleated cell counts were estimated. The assay was immunoSEQ multiplex PCR, and TCRdb's table has in-frame clones only and misses some. Clone size and V and J calls were adopted from that table, with D and trimming inferred from the DNA. The repertoire holds 70,000 to 85,000 clones, with approximately 90% as singletons. Trimming took off 4 bases at V and 6 bases at J, with 29 bases between the two ends. CDR3 size: 18 residues. CDR1 is SQVTM and CDR2 is ANQGSEA in the germline V gene. The sample taken for sequencing was peripheral blood. The J gene is TRBJ2-3, the V gene TRBV29-1, with D tentatively TRBD1 (7 bases). The TCR originated in a woman aged 55-69 years with active COVID-19. The CDR3 region has the DNA TGCAGCGTTGCGGGGACTGACAGGGTAGGAATGAGGACGGATACGCAGTATTTT. Translating gives CSVAGTDRVGMRTDTQYF.